This entry concerns a single TCR beta chain. Antigen: not known. 13 Jbeta primers and 60 Vbeta primers were used for the PCR. The method was immunoSEQ multiplex PCR; TCRdb's version includes in-frame clones alone and lacks a portion of them. The sample consists of 120,000 or so clones, approximately 75% of them appearing once. The data originate from a study of cytomegalovirus exposure and HLA in healthy donors. This cohort consisted of healthy bone marrow donors. General study points: The investigators catalogued 150 or so TCR beta chains as cytomegalovirus-associated. With DRB1 most and HLA-C fewest, TCR association rates differed between HLA loci in a later analysis.

Trimming took off 0 bases at V and 1 base at J, with 10 bases between the two ends. CDR3 size: 15 residues. The V gene's germline CDR1 is SGHRS and CDR2 YFSETQ. The chain is built from TRBV5-1 and TRBJ1-1; D is unclear. The origin of this receptor is a man aged 40-49 years in good health and CMV-seronegative. The sequenced sample consisted of PBMCs. CDR3 coding DNA: TGCGCCAGCAGCTTGGGGGCCCCCTCGAACACTGAAGCTTTCTTT. It is translated as CASSLGAPSNTEAFF.